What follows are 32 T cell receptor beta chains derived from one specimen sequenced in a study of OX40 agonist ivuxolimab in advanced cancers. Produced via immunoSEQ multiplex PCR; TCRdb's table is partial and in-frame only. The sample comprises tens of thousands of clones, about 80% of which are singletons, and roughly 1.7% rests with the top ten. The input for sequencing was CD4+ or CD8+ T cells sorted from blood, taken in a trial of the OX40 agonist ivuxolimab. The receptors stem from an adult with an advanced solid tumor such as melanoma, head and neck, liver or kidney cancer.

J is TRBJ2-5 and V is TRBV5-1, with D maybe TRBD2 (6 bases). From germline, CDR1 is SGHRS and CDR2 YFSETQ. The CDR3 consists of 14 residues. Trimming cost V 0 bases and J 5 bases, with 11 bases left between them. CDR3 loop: CASSLASEGETQYF. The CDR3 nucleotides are TGCGCCAGCAGCTTGGCCTCGGAGGGGGAGACCCAGTACTTC.

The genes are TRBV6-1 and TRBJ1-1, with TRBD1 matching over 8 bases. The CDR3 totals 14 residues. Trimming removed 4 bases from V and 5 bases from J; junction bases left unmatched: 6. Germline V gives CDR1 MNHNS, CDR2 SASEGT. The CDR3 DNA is TGTGCCAGCAGTGTTACAGGGGGGTCGACTGAAGCTTTCTTT. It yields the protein CASSVTGGSTEAFF.

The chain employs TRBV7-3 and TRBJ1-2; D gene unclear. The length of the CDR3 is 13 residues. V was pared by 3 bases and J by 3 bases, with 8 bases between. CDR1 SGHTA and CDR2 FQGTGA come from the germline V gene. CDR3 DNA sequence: TGTGCCAGCAGCTTTCGGGTTGACTATGGCTACACCTTC. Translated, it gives CASSFRVDYGYTF.

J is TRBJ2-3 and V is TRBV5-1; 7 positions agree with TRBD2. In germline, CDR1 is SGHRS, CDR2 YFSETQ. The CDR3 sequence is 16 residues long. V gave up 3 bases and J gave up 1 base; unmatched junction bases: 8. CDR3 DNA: TGCGCCAGCAGCTGGGGATCCAGCGGGGGCACAGATACGCAGTATTTT. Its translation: CASSWGSSGGTDTQYF.

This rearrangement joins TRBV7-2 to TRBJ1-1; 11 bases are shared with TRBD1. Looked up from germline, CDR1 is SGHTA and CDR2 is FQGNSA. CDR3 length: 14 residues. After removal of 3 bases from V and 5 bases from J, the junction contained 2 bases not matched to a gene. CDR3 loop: CASSLDRGQTEAFF. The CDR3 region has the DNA TGTGCCAGCAGCTTGGACAGGGGGCAGACTGAAGCTTTCTTT.

Here the CDR3 DNA reads TGTGCCAGCAGCGGCAGAGGGGGGCTCGGAGATACGCAGTATTTT. This codes for CASSGRGGLGDTQYF. V usage is TRBV5-4 and J usage is TRBJ2-3, with D perhaps assigned TRBD1 or TRBD2 (6 bases each). The CDR3 length is 15 residues. Trimming took off 4 bases at V and 5 bases at J, with 17 bases between the two ends. Germline V lookup: CDR1 SGHNT, CDR2 YYREEE (reference sequence). The whole variable domain, filled in from reference TRBV5-4 and TRBJ2-3, reads ETGVTQSPTHLIKTRGQQVTLRCSSQSGHNTVSWYQQALGQGPQFIFQYYREEENGRGNFPPRFSGLQFPNYSSELNVNALELDDSALYLCASSGRGGLGDTQYFGPGTRLTVL.

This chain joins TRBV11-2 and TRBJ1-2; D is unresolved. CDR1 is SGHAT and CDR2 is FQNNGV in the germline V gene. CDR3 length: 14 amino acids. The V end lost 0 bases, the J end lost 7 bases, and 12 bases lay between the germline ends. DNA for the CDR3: TGTGCCAGCAGCTTAGATCGGGTGGCCTTTGGCTACACCTTC. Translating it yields CASSLDRVAFGYTF.

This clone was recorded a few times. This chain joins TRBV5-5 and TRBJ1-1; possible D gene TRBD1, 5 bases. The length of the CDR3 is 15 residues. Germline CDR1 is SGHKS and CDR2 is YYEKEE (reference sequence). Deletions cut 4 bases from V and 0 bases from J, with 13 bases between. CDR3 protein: CASSPRGELNTEAFF. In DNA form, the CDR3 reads TGTGCCAGCAGCCCCCGAGGGGAACTGAACACTGAAGCTTTCTTT.

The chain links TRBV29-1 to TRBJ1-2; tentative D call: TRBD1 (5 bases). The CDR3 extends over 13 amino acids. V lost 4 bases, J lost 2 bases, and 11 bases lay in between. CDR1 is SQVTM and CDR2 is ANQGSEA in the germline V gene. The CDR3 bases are TGCAGCGTTGGCAGGGATGGAAACTATGGCTACACCTTC. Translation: CSVGRDGNYGYTF.

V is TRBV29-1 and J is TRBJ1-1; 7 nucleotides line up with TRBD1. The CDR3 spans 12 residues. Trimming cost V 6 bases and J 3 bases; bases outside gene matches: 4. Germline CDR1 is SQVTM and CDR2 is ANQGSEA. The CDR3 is CSVRGGHTEAFF. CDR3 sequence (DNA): TGCAGCGTGCGAGGGGGCCACACTGAAGCTTTCTTT.

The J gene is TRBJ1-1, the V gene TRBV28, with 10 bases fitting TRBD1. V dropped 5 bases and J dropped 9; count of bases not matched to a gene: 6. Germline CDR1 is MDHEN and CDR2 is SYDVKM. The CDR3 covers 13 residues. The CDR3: CASSLLDRGQAFF. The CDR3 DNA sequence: TGTGCCAGCAGTCTCCTTGACAGGGGGCAAGCTTTCTTT. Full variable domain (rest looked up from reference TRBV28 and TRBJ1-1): DVKVTQSSRYLVKRTGEKVFLECVQDMDHENMFWYRQDPGLGLRLIYFSYDVKMKEKGDIPEGYSVSREKKERFSLILESASTNQTSMYLCASSLLDRGQAFFGQGTRLTVV.

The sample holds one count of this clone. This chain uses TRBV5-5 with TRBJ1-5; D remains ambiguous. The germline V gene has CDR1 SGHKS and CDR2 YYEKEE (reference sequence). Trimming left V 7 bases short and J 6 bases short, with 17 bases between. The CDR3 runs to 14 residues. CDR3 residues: CASALWEGSQPQHF. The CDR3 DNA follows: TGTGCCAGCGCTCTATGGGAGGGAAGTCAGCCCCAGCATTTT.

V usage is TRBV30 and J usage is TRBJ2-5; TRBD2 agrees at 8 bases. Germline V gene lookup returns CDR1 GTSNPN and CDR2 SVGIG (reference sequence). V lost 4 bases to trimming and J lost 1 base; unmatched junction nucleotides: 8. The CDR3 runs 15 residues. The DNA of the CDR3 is TGTGCCTGGATAGTGCGGGGGGTGACCCAAGAGACCCAGTACTTC. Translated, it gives CAWIVRGVTQETQYF.

Here the CDR3 DNA reads TGCGCCAGCAGTCCCGCCCGGGACAGGGGGCGTCTTGGCAATCAGCCCCAGCATTTT. Amino acids: CASSPARDRGRLGNQPQHF. The gene calls are TRBV23-1 and TRBJ1-5, with 12 bases aligning to TRBD1. TRBV23-1 is sorted into the ORF group, with uncertain function. Losses at the gene ends were 4 bases for V and 2 bases for J; bases not matched to a gene: 12. The CDR3 has 19 residues.

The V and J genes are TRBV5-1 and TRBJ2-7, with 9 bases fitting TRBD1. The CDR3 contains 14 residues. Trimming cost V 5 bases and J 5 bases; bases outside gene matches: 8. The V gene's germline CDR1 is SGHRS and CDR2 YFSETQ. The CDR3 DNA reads TGCGCCAGCAGTCATCCGGGACAGGGTAACGAGCAGTACTTC. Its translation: CASSHPGQGNEQYF.

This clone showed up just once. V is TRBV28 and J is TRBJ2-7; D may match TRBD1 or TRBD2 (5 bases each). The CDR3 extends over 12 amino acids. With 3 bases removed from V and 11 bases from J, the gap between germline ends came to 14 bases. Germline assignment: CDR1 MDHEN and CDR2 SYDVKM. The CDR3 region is CASSLETEAEYF. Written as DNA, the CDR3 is TGTGCCAGCAGTTTGGAGACAGAAGCGGAGTACTTC.

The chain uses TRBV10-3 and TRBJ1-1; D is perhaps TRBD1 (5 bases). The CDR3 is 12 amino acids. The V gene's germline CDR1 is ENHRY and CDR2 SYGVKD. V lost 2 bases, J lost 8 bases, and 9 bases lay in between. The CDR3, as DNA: TGTGCCATCAGTGAGACGAAGGGGGAAGCTTTCTTT. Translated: CAISETKGEAFF.

The CDR3 nucleotides read TGCGCCAGCAGCTTGGACAGCTACAATGAGCAGTTCTTC. Its protein is CASSLDSYNEQFF. The chain combines TRBV5-1 with TRBJ2-1, with D unclear. This CDR3 comprises 13 residues. V shed 0 bases and J shed 3 bases, with 4 bases lying between them. Germline values: CDR1 SGHRS, CDR2 YFSETQ.

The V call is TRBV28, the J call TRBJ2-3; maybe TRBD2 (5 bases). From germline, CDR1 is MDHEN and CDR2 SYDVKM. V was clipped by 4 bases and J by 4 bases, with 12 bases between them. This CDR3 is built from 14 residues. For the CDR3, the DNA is TGTGCCAGCAGTTCCCCTAGCAGTCCAGATACGCAGTATTTT. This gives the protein CASSSPSSPDTQYF.

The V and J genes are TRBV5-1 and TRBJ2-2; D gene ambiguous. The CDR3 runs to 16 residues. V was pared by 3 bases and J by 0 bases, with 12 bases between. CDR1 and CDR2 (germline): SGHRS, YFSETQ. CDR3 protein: CASSSLGRANTGELFF. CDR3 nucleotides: TGCGCCAGCAGCTCGTTAGGACGAGCGAACACCGGGGAGCTGTTTTTT.

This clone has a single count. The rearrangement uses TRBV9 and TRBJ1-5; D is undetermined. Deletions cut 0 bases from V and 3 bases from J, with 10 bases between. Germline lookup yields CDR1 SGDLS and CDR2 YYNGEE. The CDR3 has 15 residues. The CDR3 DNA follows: TGTGCCAGCAGCGTAGGAGGCATAATCAATCAGCCCCAGCATTTT. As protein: CASSVGGIINQPQHF.

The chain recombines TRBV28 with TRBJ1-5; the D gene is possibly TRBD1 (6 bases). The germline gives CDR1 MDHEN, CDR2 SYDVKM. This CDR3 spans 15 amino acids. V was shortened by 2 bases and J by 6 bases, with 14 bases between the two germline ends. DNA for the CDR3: TGTGCCAGCAGTTTACGGGGGCTCTTGGGTCAGCCCCAGCATTTT. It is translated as CASSLRGLLGQPQHF.

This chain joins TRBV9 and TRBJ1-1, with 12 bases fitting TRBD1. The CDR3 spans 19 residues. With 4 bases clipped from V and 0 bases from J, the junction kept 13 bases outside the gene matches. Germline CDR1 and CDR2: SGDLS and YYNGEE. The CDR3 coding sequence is TGTGCCAGCAGCCCCCCTCCGGGACAGGGGGCCCCAATGAACACTGAAGCTTTCTTT. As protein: CASSPPPGQGAPMNTEAFF. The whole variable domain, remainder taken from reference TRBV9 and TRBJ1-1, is DSGVTQTPKHLITATGQRVTLRCSPRSGDLSVYWYQQSLDQGLQFLIQYYNGEERAKGNILERFSAQQFPDLHSELNLSSLELGDSALYFCASSPPPGQGAPMNTEAFFGQGTRLTVV.

DNA of the CDR3: TGTGCCAGCAGTTGGACCGGGGAGCTGTTTTTT. Amino acid sequence: CASSWTGELFF. The chain uses TRBV28 and TRBJ2-2; no reliable D call. Germline V lookup: CDR1 MDHEN, CDR2 SYDVKM. The CDR3 is made up of 11 amino acids. Trimming removed 4 bases from V and 5 bases from J, with 2 bases in between.

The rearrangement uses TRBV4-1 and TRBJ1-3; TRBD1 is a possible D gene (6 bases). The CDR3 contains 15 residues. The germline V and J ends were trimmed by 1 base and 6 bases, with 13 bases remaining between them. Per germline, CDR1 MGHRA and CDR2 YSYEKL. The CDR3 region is CASSQGAGDLNTIYF. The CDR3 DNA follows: TGCGCCAGCAGCCAAGGGGCAGGGGACCTAAACACCATATATTTT.

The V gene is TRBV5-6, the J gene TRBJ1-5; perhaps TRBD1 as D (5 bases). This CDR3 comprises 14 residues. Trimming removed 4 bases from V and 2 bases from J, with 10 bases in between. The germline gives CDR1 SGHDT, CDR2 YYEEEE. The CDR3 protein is CASSTGRGNQPQHF. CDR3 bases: TGTGCCAGCAGCACGGGACGGGGCAATCAGCCCCAGCATTTT.

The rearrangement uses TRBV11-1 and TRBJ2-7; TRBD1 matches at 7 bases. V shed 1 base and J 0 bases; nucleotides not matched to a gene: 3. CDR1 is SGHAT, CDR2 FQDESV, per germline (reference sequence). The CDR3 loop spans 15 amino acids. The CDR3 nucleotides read TGTGCCAGCAGCTTAGAGGGACAGAGCTCCTACGAGCAGTACTTC. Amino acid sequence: CASSLEGQSSYEQYF.

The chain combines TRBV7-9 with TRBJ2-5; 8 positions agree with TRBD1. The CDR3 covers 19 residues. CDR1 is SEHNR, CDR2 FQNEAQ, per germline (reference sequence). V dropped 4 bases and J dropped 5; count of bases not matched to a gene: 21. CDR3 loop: CASSSKIGQGLAFRETQYF. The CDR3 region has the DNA TGTGCCAGCAGCTCCAAAATAGGACAGGGCCTCGCGTTTAGGGAGACCCAGTACTTC.

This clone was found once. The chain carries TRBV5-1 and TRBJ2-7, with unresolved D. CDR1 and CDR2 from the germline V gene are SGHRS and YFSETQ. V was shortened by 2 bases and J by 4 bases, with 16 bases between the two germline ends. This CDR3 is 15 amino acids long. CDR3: CASSFSLGIGYEQYF. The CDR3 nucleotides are TGCGCCAGCAGCTTTAGTCTCGGTATCGGATACGAGCAGTACTTC.

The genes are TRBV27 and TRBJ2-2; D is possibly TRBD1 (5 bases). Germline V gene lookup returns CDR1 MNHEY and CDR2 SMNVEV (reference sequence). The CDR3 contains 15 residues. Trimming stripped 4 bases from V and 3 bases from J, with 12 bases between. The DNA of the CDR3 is TGTGCCAGCAGTTCCCCGACAGAAGACACCGGGGAGCTGTTTTTT. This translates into CASSSPTEDTGELFF.

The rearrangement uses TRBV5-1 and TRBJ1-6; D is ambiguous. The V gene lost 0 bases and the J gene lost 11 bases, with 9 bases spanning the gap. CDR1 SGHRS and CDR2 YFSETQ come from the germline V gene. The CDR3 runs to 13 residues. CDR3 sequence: CASSLEGTPPLHF. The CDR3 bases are TGCGCCAGCAGCTTGGAAGGCACTCCACCCCTCCACTTT. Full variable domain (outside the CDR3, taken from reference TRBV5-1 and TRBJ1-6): KAGVTQTPRYLIKTRGQQVTLSCSPISGHRSVSWYQQTPGQGLQFLFEYFSETQRNKGNFPGRFSGRQFSNSRSEMNVSTLELGDSALYLCASSLEGTPPLHFGNGTRLTVT.

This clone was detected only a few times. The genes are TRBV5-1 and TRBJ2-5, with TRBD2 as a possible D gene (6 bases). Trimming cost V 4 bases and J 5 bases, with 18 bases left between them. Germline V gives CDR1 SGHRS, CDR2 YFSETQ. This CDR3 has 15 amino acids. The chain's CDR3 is CASSPEGRGYETQYF. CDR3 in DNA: TGCGCCAGCAGCCCTGAGGGGCGGGGCTACGAGACCCAGTACTTC.